This passage covers 27 T cell receptor beta chains from one sample sequenced in a study of CD8 T cells in Susac syndrome. A quantity of about 0.5 to 1 ug RNA underwent reverse transcription using random hexamers. TCRdb independently ran MiXCR on the immunoSEQ multiplex PCR reads; one entry per CDR3 protein. This table has some 110,000 distinct CDR3 sequences, around 94% appearing once. Sequencing was performed on CD4+ T cells from PBMCs. The receptors stem from a human donor in good health.

CDR3 sequence (DNA): TGCGCCAGCAGCTCCTCCTATAGCACAGATACGCAGTATTTT. Its translation is CASSSSYSTDTQYF. The chain has TRBV5-1 and TRBJ2-3; no firm D call. CDR1 is SGHRS and CDR2 is YFSETQ in the germline V gene. CDR3 length: 14 residues. The germline V and J ends were trimmed by 3 bases and 0 bases, with 8 bases remaining between them.

The chain couples TRBV19 to TRBJ2-1; TRBD1 agrees at 8 bases. J was trimmed by 5 bases and V by 7 bases; bases with no gene match: 7. The CDR3 is made up of 14 amino acids. Germline CDR1 reads LNHDA; CDR2 reads SQIVND (reference sequence). CDR3 bases: TGTGCCAGTATCTCGGGACAGGCAGACAATGAGCAGTTCTTC. Amino acid sequence: CASISGQADNEQFF.

This rearrangement joins TRBV5-1 to TRBJ2-3; 8 nucleotides align to TRBD2. This CDR3 comprises 17 residues. CDR1 is SGHRS, CDR2 YFSETQ, per germline. J lost 1 base, V lost 4 bases, and 11 bases had no gene match. CDR3 DNA sequence: TGCGCCAGCAGCCCATACAAGACTAGCGAGGGCACAGATACGCAGTATTTT. Protein: CASSPYKTSEGTDTQYF. Together with reference TRBV5-1 and TRBJ2-3, the CDR3 gives the full variable domain: KAGVTQTPRYLIKTRGQQVTLSCSPISGHRSVSWYQQTPGQGLQFLFEYFSETQRNKGNFPGRFSGRQFSNSRSEMNVSTLELGDSALYLCASSPYKTSEGTDTQYFGPGTRLTVL.

The genes are TRBV29-1 and TRBJ1-2; no clear D gene. Germline V gene lookup returns CDR1 SQVTM and CDR2 ANQGSEA. Trimming took off 5 bases at V and 1 base at J, with 11 bases between the two ends. CDR3 length: 13 amino acids. The CDR3 DNA reads TGCAGCGTTCCTTACGCCTTTAACTATGGCTACACCTTC. Translation gives CSVPYAFNYGYTF.

The V call is TRBV15, the J call TRBJ1-5; D call uncertain. CDR3 length: 15 residues. The germline gives CDR1 LNHNV, CDR2 YYDKDF (reference sequence). Trimming left V 6 bases short and J 3 bases short, with 15 bases between. The CDR3 spells CATSYLMDFNQPQHF. The CDR3 region has the DNA TGTGCCACCAGTTATCTAATGGACTTCAATCAGCCCCAGCATTTT.

This chain links TRBV2 with TRBJ1-5; possible D gene TRBD1, 6 bases. The CDR3 sequence is 14 residues long. Germline assignment: CDR1 SNHLY and CDR2 FYNNEI. Trimming took 5 bases from V and 5 from J, leaving 13 bases between them. The CDR3 sequence: CASSLVTGYQPQHF. The CDR3 nucleotides are TGTGCCAGCAGTTTGGTGACAGGTTATCAGCCCCAGCATTTT.

The genes are TRBV5-1 and TRBJ2-7, with D possibly TRBD1 on 6 matching bases. The CDR3 totals 14 residues. Germline CDR1 is SGHRS and CDR2 is YFSETQ. V was pared by 9 bases and J by 2 bases, with 18 bases between. The CDR3 sequence is CATKDSPSTYEQYF. CDR3 DNA: TGCGCCACCAAGGACAGTCCTTCCACCTACGAGCAGTACTTC.

The V call is TRBV6-1, the J call TRBJ2-7; D unclear. The CDR3 covers 12 residues. Looked up from germline, CDR1 is MNHNS and CDR2 is SASEGT. Trimming took 5 bases from V and 2 from J, leaving 7 bases between them. CDR3 nucleotides: TGTGCCAGCAGTTTCGACACCTACGAGCAGTACTTC. The encoded protein is CASSFDTYEQYF.

The V call is TRBV30, the J call TRBJ2-1; D is ambiguous. The germline CDR1 and CDR2 sequences are GTSNPN and SVGIG (reference sequence). The CDR3 has 14 residues. V was cut by 0 bases and J by 0 bases, with 6 bases left in between. The CDR3 sequence: CAWSVTGSYNEQFF. For the CDR3, the DNA is TGTGCCTGGAGTGTAACGGGCTCCTACAATGAGCAGTTCTTC.

The chain recombines TRBV7-2 with TRBJ2-3, with D maybe TRBD2 (5 bases). In germline, CDR1 is SGHTA, CDR2 FQGNSA. Trimming removed 0 bases at V and 13 bases at J, with 14 bases between. CDR3 length: 13 residues. The CDR3 nucleotides read TGTGCCAGCAGCTTAGCGCGGGCTAGCTCGGAGTATTTT. Amino acids: CASSLARASSEYF.

This chain uses TRBV29-1 with TRBJ2-5; no reliable D call. The CDR3 loop spans 12 amino acids. Germline CDR1 reads SQVTM; CDR2 reads ANQGSEA. V shed 4 bases and J shed 9 bases, with 15 bases lying between them. The CDR3 protein is CSVVSTSGPQYF. The CDR3 DNA is TGCAGCGTTGTGAGCACCTCTGGGCCCCAGTACTTC.

The chain couples TRBV5-6 to TRBJ2-1; no clear D gene. In germline, CDR1 is SGHDT, CDR2 YYEEEE. V lost 4 bases and J lost 10, with 9 bases in between. The CDR3 is made up of 11 amino acids. CDR3 region: CASSTHGEQFF. CDR3 nucleotides: TGTGCCAGCAGCACCCACGGCGAGCAGTTCTTC.

V is TRBV12-3 or TRBV12-4 and J is TRBJ1-2, with 7 bases that match TRBD1. The V gene end was trimmed by 4 bases and the J gene end by 11 bases; junction bases not matched to a gene: 13. The CDR3 contains 14 residues. As DNA, the CDR3 is TGTGCCAGCAGTTCAGGACAGGTTGGCTCCCCTTACACCTTC. Its translation: CASSSGQVGSPYTF.

This sequence joins TRBV12-3 or TRBV12-4 and TRBJ1-3, with a possible D match to TRBD1 (5 bases). There are 13 residues in the CDR3. The V gene lost 11 bases and the J gene lost 3 bases, with 14 bases spanning the gap. CDR3 sequence reads: CADQQGYGNTIYF. The CDR3 DNA is TGTGCCGACCAGCAGGGTTATGGAAACACCATATATTTT.

The J gene is TRBJ2-2, the V gene TRBV20-1, with a possible D match to TRBD2 (6 bases). The CDR3 loop spans 14 amino acids. Between the trimmed V and J ends, which lost 6 bases and 1 base, there was a span of 12 bases. In germline, CDR1 is DFQATT, CDR2 SNEGSKA (reference sequence). CDR3 in amino acids: CSALLAENTGELFF. CDR3 DNA: TGCAGTGCACTACTAGCAGAGAACACCGGGGAGCTGTTTTTT.

The chain couples TRBV29-1 to TRBJ2-3; 8 nucleotides align to TRBD1. The CDR3 is 14 residues long. Trimming took 7 bases from V and 5 from J; bases not matched to a gene: 11. Germline values: CDR1 SQVTM, CDR2 ANQGSEA. The CDR3 nucleotides are TGCAGCGCGCTTCCACAGGGGGTGGAAGATACGCAGTATTTT. This encodes CSALPQGVEDTQYF.

The V and J genes are TRBV30 and TRBJ1-4, with no clear D. The ends were cut back, 2 bases at V and 2 bases at J, with 9 bases in the middle. The CDR3 totals 14 residues. Per the germline V gene, CDR1 is GTSNPN and CDR2 is SVGIG (reference sequence). This chain's CDR3 is CAWSYVGTNEKLFF. CDR3 in DNA: TGTGCCTGGAGTTACGTGGGGACTAATGAAAAACTGTTTTTT.

The V and J genes are TRBV25-1 and TRBJ1-1; D gene ambiguous. Germline V CDR1 and CDR2: MGHDK, SYGVNS. The V and J ends lost 3 bases and 6 bases respectively, with 14 bases between them. The CDR3 covers 14 residues. Here the CDR3 DNA reads TGTGCCAGCAGTGATGTATCCAGAGTAGCTGAAGCTTTCTTT. Its translation: CASSDVSRVAEAFF.

This chain links TRBV5-1 with TRBJ1-1; tentative D call: TRBD1 (5 bases). The CDR3 sequence is 13 residues long. V dropped 4 bases and J dropped 2 bases, with 9 bases sitting between them. The germline V gene encodes CDR1 SGHRS and CDR2 YFSETQ. CDR3 sequence: CASSPDSNTEAFF. The CDR3 region has the DNA TGCGCCAGCAGCCCCGACAGCAACACTGAAGCTTTCTTT.

This chain's CDR3 is CASSLGSGGQETQYF. Here the CDR3 DNA reads TGCGCCAGCAGCTTGGGCTCTGGGGGCCAAGAGACCCAGTACTTC. The chain uses TRBV5-1 and TRBJ2-5; D may match TRBD1 or TRBD2 (5 bases each). The CDR3 is made up of 15 amino acids. Germline V gene lookup returns CDR1 SGHRS and CDR2 YFSETQ. The V gene lost 0 bases and the J gene lost 1 base, with 10 bases spanning the gap.

This clonotype was counted once. The chain uses TRBV28 and TRBJ2-7, with TRBD2 identical over 11 bases. V dropped 4 bases and J dropped 3; count of bases not matched to a gene: 11. CDR1 and CDR2 from the germline V gene are MDHEN and SYDVKM. CDR3 length: 17 amino acids. DNA for the CDR3: TGTGCCAGCAGTTCACCGACTAGCGGGATGGGTTACTACGAGCAGTACTTC. Translated: CASSSPTSGMGYYEQYF.

The genes are TRBV11-2 and TRBJ1-2, with D uncertain. V was trimmed by 0 bases and J by 8 bases, leaving 10 bases between them. The germline V gene has CDR1 SGHAT and CDR2 FQNNGV. CDR3 size: 13 residues. In DNA, the CDR3 is TGTGCCAGCAGCTTAGATCTGGCAGCCGGCTACACCTTC. This sequence encodes CASSLDLAAGYTF.

The chain has TRBV18 and TRBJ2-7; 12 nucleotides line up with TRBD2. Trimming at V came to 1 base and at J to 5 bases, leaving 9 bases not matched to a gene. Germline V gene sequence: CDR1 KGHSH, CDR2 LQKENI. The CDR3 runs to 17 residues. CDR3 sequence reads: CASSPRSWTSGVDEQYF. DNA of the CDR3: TGTGCCAGCTCACCACGATCTTGGACTAGCGGGGTGGACGAGCAGTACTTC.

The chain combines TRBV2 with TRBJ2-7; TRBD2 aligns across 9 bases. The J segment lost 6 bases and the V segment lost 3 bases, leaving 6 bases of the junction unmatched. The CDR3 consists of 14 residues. Germline CDR1 reads SNHLY; CDR2 reads FYNNEI. CDR3: CASSEIAGEGEQYF. In DNA form, the CDR3 reads TGTGCCAGCAGTGAGATAGCGGGAGAAGGCGAGCAGTACTTC.

This sequence joins TRBV7-2 and TRBJ1-4, with D unclear. Germline CDR1 SGHTA, CDR2 FQGNSA. The germline V and J ends were trimmed by 2 bases and 4 bases, with 14 bases remaining between them. The CDR3 extends over 16 amino acids. The CDR3 sequence is CASSLRPSSRNEKLFF. DNA for the CDR3: TGTGCCAGCAGCTTAAGACCTAGCAGCCGTAATGAAAAACTGTTTTTT.

This chain uses TRBV29-1 with TRBJ2-1, with 16 bases matching TRBD2. Germline CDR1 and CDR2: SQVTM and ANQGSEA. Germline trimming cut 1 base from V and 8 bases from J; bases unmatched to any gene: 5. The CDR3 runs 16 residues. CDR3 in amino acids: CSVEGGTSGRGDEQFF. As DNA, the CDR3 is TGCAGCGTTGAAGGGGGGACTAGCGGGAGGGGGGATGAGCAGTTCTTC.

The rearrangement links TRBV9 to TRBJ2-1; maybe TRBD2 (5 bases). Trimming removed 3 bases at V and 4 bases at J, with 20 bases between. The germline V gene has CDR1 SGDLS and CDR2 YYNGEE. This CDR3 has 17 residues. The CDR3 region is CASSGRGWEIGYNEQFF. The CDR3 nucleotides are TGTGCCAGCAGCGGCCGAGGGTGGGAGATAGGGTACAATGAGCAGTTCTTC.